The 27 T cell receptor beta chains in this list originate from one sample, sequenced in a study of vaccination effects on CD4 cells after COVID-19. Profiled with immunoSEQ multiplex PCR; TCRdb holds only in-frame clones, not every one. The sample lists over 45,000 clones, 70% to 80% occurring once. These receptors lack a known antigen. The authors isolated CD4+ T cells after around nine days of culture. Specimen: CD4+ T cells from PBMCs cultured without peptide, collected before COVID-19 vaccination. These receptors were collected from a human donor who received a COVID-19 vaccine.

This chain connects TRBV19 to TRBJ1-1, with 8 positions matching TRBD1. The V gene's germline CDR1 is LNHDA and CDR2 SQIVND (reference sequence). V lost 3 bases, J lost 1 base, and 7 bases stayed unmatched. This CDR3 contains 16 residues. CDR3: CASSIAGGARNTEAFF. CDR3 sequence (DNA): TGTGCCAGTAGTATCGCAGGGGGCGCGAGGAACACTGAAGCTTTCTTT. The whole variable domain, remainder taken from reference TRBV19 and TRBJ1-1, is DGGITQSPKYLFRKEGQNVTLSCEQNLNHDAMYWYRQDPGQGLRLIYYSQIVNDFQKGDIAEGYSVSREKKESFPLTVTSAQKNPTAFYLCASSIAGGARNTEAFFGQGTRLTVV.

V gene TRBV25-1 combines with J gene TRBJ2-5; D is unclear. Trimming removed 0 bases from V and 4 bases from J, with 6 bases in between. The CDR3 is 13 residues long. Germline CDR1 is MGHDK and CDR2 is SYGVNS. CDR3 sequence (DNA): TGTGCCAGCAGTGAATATCGGCGAGAGACCCAGTACTTC. Translated, it gives CASSEYRRETQYF.

This clone occurred once. The chain combines TRBV29-1 with TRBJ1-1; D is perhaps TRBD1 (5 bases). The V end lost 6 bases, the J end lost 1 base, and 9 bases lay between the germline ends. The germline gives CDR1 SQVTM, CDR2 ANQGSEA. The CDR3 has 12 amino acids. The CDR3 here is CSVSGQNTEAFF. CDR3 sequence (DNA): TGCAGCGTATCAGGACAGAACACTGAAGCTTTCTTT.

The genes are TRBV18 and TRBJ1-5, with a weak D call TRBD1 (5 bases). V lost 2 bases and J 5 bases, leaving 13 bases between the germline ends. CDR3 length equals 15 residues. From germline, CDR1 is KGHSH and CDR2 LQKENI. CDR3 sequence: CASSPSAGSDQPQHF. The DNA for the CDR3 is TGTGCCAGCTCACCATCTGCAGGGTCTGATCAGCCCCAGCATTTT.

CDR3 sequence (DNA): TGTGCCAGCATCATTGGCCCCGGCGGCTACGAGCAGTACGTC. Its protein is CASIIGPGGYEQYV. The V call is TRBV11-3, the J call TRBJ2-7; D is ambiguous. Germline loops: CDR1 SGHNT, CDR2 YENEEA. V lost 7 bases and J lost 3, with 16 bases in between. The CDR3 consists of 14 residues.

There are a few counts of this clone. V gene TRBV6-2 or TRBV6-3 combines with J gene TRBJ2-7, with 7 bases lining up with TRBD1. Germline V lookup: CDR1 MNHEY, CDR2 SVGEGT. The length of the CDR3 is 14 residues. Unmatched junction bases numbered 8, after V lost 4 bases and J lost 5 bases. CDR3: CASSSLDRTDEQYV. DNA for the CDR3: TGTGCCAGCAGTTCCTTGGACAGGACTGACGAGCAGTACGTC.

V is TRBV10-3 and J is TRBJ2-7; D may correspond to TRBD1 or TRBD2 (5 bases each). The CDR3 spans 16 residues. CDR1 ENHRY and CDR2 SYGVKD come from the germline V gene. Trimming removed 6 bases at V and 2 bases at J, with 20 bases between. CDR3 coding DNA: TGTGCCATCAGCCCTTCGCCCGGGACGGCGACCTACGAGCAGTACGTC. Translation gives CAISPSPGTATYEQYV.

The gene calls are TRBV5-1 and TRBJ1-1, with a possible D match to TRBD1 (5 bases). The germline gives CDR1 SGHRS, CDR2 YFSETQ. V dropped 4 bases and J dropped 4 bases, with 17 bases sitting between them. This CDR3 has 15 residues. CDR3 DNA sequence: TGCGCCAGCAGCCCGGTCGGCCAGGGACGCACTGAAGCTTTCTTT. It encodes CASSPVGQGRTEAFF.

The gene calls are TRBV28 and TRBJ1-2, with unresolved D. Germline V gene data show CDR1 as MDHEN and CDR2 as SYDVKM. V lost 2 bases, J lost 7 bases, and 11 bases lay in between. This CDR3 comprises 13 residues. The CDR3 is CASSLDKMGGYTF. For the CDR3, the DNA is TGTGCCAGCAGTTTAGACAAAATGGGTGGCTACACCTTC.

The chain joins TRBV5-1 to TRBJ1-2, with D possibly matching TRBD1 (6 bases). V was pared by 4 bases and J by 4 bases, with 17 bases between. This CDR3 region has 15 residues. Germline CDR1 and CDR2: SGHRS and YFSETQ. CDR3 in DNA: TGCGCCAGCAGCCTTCAAGTCGGACAGAGCTATGGCTACACCTTC. Amino acid sequence: CASSLQVGQSYGYTF.

This sequence joins TRBV20-1 and TRBJ2-5; maybe TRBD2 (7 bases). This CDR3 is 11 amino acids long. Germline CDR1 reads DFQATT; CDR2 reads SNEGSKA (reference sequence). Between the trimmed V and J ends, which lost 6 bases and 4 bases, there was a span of 9 bases. The DNA of the CDR3 is TGCAGTGCCGCGGGGGCAGAGACCCAGTACTTC. Protein: CSAAGAETQYF.

The chain combines TRBV2 with TRBJ2-3, with a tentative D call TRBD2 (7 bases). The V end lost 7 bases, the J end lost 5 bases, and 19 bases lay between the germline ends. Per germline, CDR1 SNHLY and CDR2 FYNNEI. This CDR3 comprises 15 residues. The CDR3 sequence is CASNVFGGGQDTQYF. The CDR3 bases are TGTGCCAGCAATGTTTTTGGGGGGGGCCAAGATACGCAGTATTTT.

This clone has only one observation. This sequence joins TRBV18 and TRBJ2-7, with TRBD1 as a possible D gene (5 bases). This CDR3 has 12 amino acids. CDR1 is KGHSH and CDR2 is LQKENI in the germline V gene. Trimming cost V 6 bases and J 5 bases, with 11 bases left between them. The CDR3 reads CASSTDSDEQYV. The CDR3 DNA reads as TGTGCCAGCTCGACTGACAGTGACGAGCAGTACGTC.

This clone was seen only once. The rearrangement uses TRBV7-8 and TRBJ1-2; D is ambiguous. The CDR3 has 17 amino acids. Germline CDR1 is SGHVS and CDR2 is FQNEAQ. With 0 bases removed from V and 5 bases from J, the gap between germline ends came to 19 bases. For the CDR3, the DNA is TGTGCCAGCAGCTTAGCCCTCGTCCGGGGAGGAATTTATGGCTACACCTTC. Translated: CASSLALVRGGIYGYTF.

V gene TRBV14 combines with J gene TRBJ2-2, with 7 bases that match TRBD1. The CDR3 length is 17 residues. Unmatched junction bases numbered 8, after V lost 4 bases and J lost 0 bases. Germline assignment: CDR1 SGHDN and CDR2 FVKESK. The CDR3 nucleotides are TGTGCCAGCAGCCGGATATCAGGGGGTTCGAACACCGGGGAGCTGTTTTTT. Amino acids: CASSRISGGSNTGELFF.

The chain links TRBV30 to TRBJ2-5; TRBD1 aligns across 12 bases. V dropped 2 bases and J dropped 2; count of bases not matched to a gene: 3. Germline CDR1 and CDR2: GTSNPN and SVGIG (reference sequence). This CDR3 spans 15 amino acids. The CDR3 here is CAWSWGQGAQETQYF. The CDR3 region has the DNA TGTGCCTGGAGTTGGGGACAGGGGGCTCAAGAGACCCAGTACTTC.

The V call is TRBV2, the J call TRBJ1-2; 8 nucleotides agree with TRBD1. CDR1 is SNHLY and CDR2 is FYNNEI in the germline V gene. J gave up 8 bases and V 5 bases, and 10 bases lay outside the gene matches. CDR3 size: 14 residues. The DNA for the CDR3 is TGTGCCAGCAGTTATCAGGGGGCTCCGCGGGGCTACACCTTC. Translation: CASSYQGAPRGYTF.

The genes are TRBV12-3 or TRBV12-4 and TRBJ2-2; no clear D gene. V was clipped by 6 bases and J by 0 bases, with 5 bases between them. The CDR3 sequence is 13 residues long. This CDR3 is CASRAPNTGELFF. The CDR3, as DNA: TGTGCCAGCAGGGCCCCGAACACCGGGGAGCTGTTTTTT.

The chain employs TRBV27 and TRBJ1-2, with TRBD1 matching over 9 bases. Germline V lookup: CDR1 MNHEY, CDR2 SMNVEV (reference sequence). CDR3 size: 16 residues. V gave up 7 bases and J gave up 2 bases; unmatched junction bases: 11. DNA of the CDR3: TGTGCCAGCATTCAACTCGGGGGGACAGGGAACTATGGCTACACCTTC. Translation gives CASIQLGGTGNYGYTF.

In this sample, this clone turned up once. This chain connects TRBV7-9 to TRBJ1-3; D remains ambiguous. V was shortened by 5 bases and J by 0 bases, with 14 bases between the two germline ends. The CDR3 loop spans 16 amino acids. CDR1 SEHNR and CDR2 FQNEAQ come from the germline V gene (reference sequence). The CDR3 DNA follows: TGTGCCAGCAGCACACCCCGGACGGGCTCTGGAAACACCATATATTTT. It yields the protein CASSTPRTGSGNTIYF.

The chain has TRBV19 and TRBJ2-2; 9 bases are shared with TRBD1. Unmatched junction bases numbered 6, after V lost 5 bases and J lost 5 bases. CDR1 is LNHDA and CDR2 is SQIVND in the germline V gene (reference sequence). The CDR3 length is 15 residues. This CDR3 reads CASSYPGTGTGELFF. DNA for the CDR3: TGTGCCAGTAGTTATCCCGGGACAGGGACCGGGGAGCTGTTTTTT.

This chain joins TRBV5-1 and TRBJ2-5; 8 nucleotides match TRBD2. This CDR3 region has 16 residues. Trimming cost V 0 bases and J 5 bases; bases outside gene matches: 9. Germline V CDR1 and CDR2: SGHRS, YFSETQ. The CDR3 region is CASSLGAAGAGETQYF. CDR3 DNA: TGCGCCAGCAGCTTGGGAGCAGCGGGGGCAGGCGAGACCCAGTACTTC.

V is TRBV6-1 and J is TRBJ1-5; D is uncertain. Between the trimmed V and J ends, which lost 1 base and 4 bases, there was a span of 5 bases. CDR3 length: 13 amino acids. Per germline, CDR1 MNHNS and CDR2 SASEGT. In DNA, the CDR3 is TGTGCCAGCAGTGAAGTAAGAAATCAGCCCCAGCATTTT. This encodes CASSEVRNQPQHF.

V and J are TRBV4-3 and TRBJ2-7; the D gene is possibly TRBD2 (5 bases). CDR1 LGHNA and CDR2 YSLEER come from the germline V gene. The CDR3 spans 15 residues. The V end was cut by 2 bases, the J end by 0 bases, with 11 bases between. The CDR3 reads CASSQRGFSSYEQYV. The CDR3 nucleotides read TGCGCCAGCAGCCAAAGAGGGTTTAGCTCCTACGAGCAGTACGTC.

The rearrangement uses TRBV7-9 and TRBJ2-6; a possible D gene is TRBD1 (5 bases). The CDR3 is 14 amino acids. V was pared by 5 bases and J by 4 bases, with 9 bases between. CDR1 is SEHNR, CDR2 FQNEAQ, per germline (reference sequence). The CDR3: CASSKTEGANVLTF. CDR3 in DNA: TGTGCCAGCAGCAAGACAGAAGGGGCCAACGTCCTGACTTTC.

The table lists this clone with a count of one. The rearrangement joins TRBV27 to TRBJ1-6, with a possible D match to TRBD1 (6 bases). This CDR3 is built from 18 residues. The V and J ends lost 2 bases and 5 bases respectively, with 19 bases between them. Germline V lookup: CDR1 MNHEY, CDR2 SMNVEV (reference sequence). The CDR3 is CASSLTVFKGQNNSPLHF. DNA of the CDR3: TGTGCCAGCAGTTTAACTGTATTTAAGGGACAAAATAATTCACCCCTCCACTTT.

This clone was seen just once. CDR3 DNA: TGTGCCAGCAGCGTATTAGAGGGGGCGAACACTGAAGCTTTCTTT. Translation: CASSVLEGANTEAFF. V and J are TRBV9 and TRBJ1-1, with TRBD1 matching over 7 bases. CDR1 is SGDLS and CDR2 is YYNGEE in the germline V gene. V trimming: 1 base; J trimming: 1 base; junction bases outside the gene matches: 4. The CDR3 sequence is 15 residues long.